One and the same sample provided the 4 T cell receptor beta chains below, sequenced in a study of blood T cell repertoires in COVID-19. The table came from immunoSEQ multiplex PCR; TCRdb's copy has only in-frame clones and leaves some out. The sample yields about 190,000 clones, 85% to 90% seen once. Sequenced material: PBMCs or T cells enriched from blood (not recorded which). The receptors were gathered from a woman aged 40-49 years in a cohort exposed to, infected with or recovered from COVID-19 (not recorded which).

The genes are TRBV5-6 and TRBJ2-1; possible D gene TRBD2, 7 bases. Per the germline V gene, CDR1 is SGHDT and CDR2 is YYEEEE. CDR3 size: 15 residues. V was pared by 1 base and J by 7 bases, with 15 bases between. The CDR3 loop is CASSLYPGGRNEQFF. The CDR3 DNA reads TGTGCCAGCAGCTTGTATCCCGGGGGGCGGAATGAGCAGTTCTTC.

This rearrangement joins TRBV9 to TRBJ1-1; no clear D. The germline V gene has CDR1 SGDLS and CDR2 YYNGEE. The length of the CDR3 is 15 residues. Trimming left V 4 bases short and J 0 bases short, with 13 bases between. The DNA of the CDR3 is TGTGCCAGCAGCCTAAGACCCGGGGTGAACACTGAAGCTTTCTTT. It translates to CASSLRPGVNTEAFF.

The chain recombines TRBV6-6 with TRBJ1-3; 8 bases match TRBD1. In germline, CDR1 is MNHNY, CDR2 SVGAGI (reference sequence). V trimming: 6 bases; J trimming: 7 bases; junction bases outside the gene matches: 8. The CDR3 totals 14 residues. CDR3 nucleotides: TGTGCCAGCAGGTCGGACAGGGTCGGGAACACCATATATTTT. Its translation: CASRSDRVGNTIYF.

This rearrangement joins TRBV5-4 to TRBJ1-2; D might be TRBD1 (6 bases). CDR3 length: 14 amino acids. V lost 3 bases to trimming and J lost 2 bases, with 11 bases between them. Germline CDR1 SGHNT, CDR2 YYREEE (reference sequence). CDR3 residues: CASSSPQGNYGYTF. The CDR3 bases are TGTGCCAGCAGCTCCCCTCAGGGGAACTATGGCTACACCTTC.